The next 20 T cell receptor beta chains were all read from a single sample in a study of identical twins' blood T cells. One entry per CDR3 protein results from TCRdb running MiXCR on the 5' RACE reads. The data contain hundreds of thousands of distinct CDR3 sequences, roughly 27% of them seen just once; the ten biggest clones take up approximately 6.6%. Sequencing was performed on PBMCs. The receptors stem from a woman between 18 and 55 years old in good health.

DNA of the CDR3: TGTGCCAGCAGTTTAGGACAGGGGGCGCAATGGTATGGCTACACCTTC. It encodes CASSLGQGAQWYGYTF. This chain joins TRBV12-3 or TRBV12-4 and TRBJ1-2, with 10 bases lining up with TRBD1. Trimming removed 1 base from V and 5 bases from J; junction bases left unmatched: 7. This CDR3 has 16 amino acids.

The chain employs TRBV27 and TRBJ1-1, with 7 bases that match TRBD1. Germline V CDR1 and CDR2: MNHEY, SMNVEV (reference sequence). V shed 4 bases and J 4 bases; nucleotides not matched to a gene: 15. The CDR3 spans 17 residues. CDR3 DNA sequence: TGTGCCAGCAGTTCGCCCGACAGGGTCGGAGGAAGCACTGAAGCTTTCTTT. This codes for CASSSPDRVGGSTEAFF.

In this sample, this clonotype turned up a few times. CDR3 nucleotides: TGCGCCAGCAGCCCCTCAGGGCTGGGTACTGAAGCTTTCTTT. Protein: CASSPSGLGTEAFF. J is TRBJ1-1 and V is TRBV5-1; maybe TRBD1 (5 bases). Trimming removed 4 bases at V and 5 bases at J, with 15 bases between. This CDR3 has 14 residues. The germline V gene encodes CDR1 SGHRS and CDR2 YFSETQ.

V is TRBV27 and J is TRBJ2-7, with D maybe TRBD2 (5 bases). The length of the CDR3 is 13 residues. Germline V gives CDR1 MNHEY, CDR2 SMNVEV (reference sequence). V was trimmed by 9 bases and J by 5 bases, leaving 17 bases between them. The CDR3 region is CASSHRGVDEQYF. In DNA, the CDR3 is TGTGCCAGTAGTCATCGGGGAGTCGACGAGCAGTACTTC.

The chain carries TRBV10-3 and TRBJ2-5; tentative D call: TRBD2 (5 bases). The CDR3 extends over 13 amino acids. CDR1 is ENHRY, CDR2 SYGVKD, per germline. The germline V and J ends were trimmed by 5 bases and 1 base, with 8 bases remaining between them. The CDR3 loop reads CAISPAVQETQYF. In nucleotides, the CDR3 is TGTGCCATCAGTCCAGCGGTCCAAGAGACCCAGTACTTC.

In its sample, this clonotype was seen a few times. The chain recombines TRBV19 with TRBJ1-5, with a tentative D call TRBD1 (5 bases). Trimming pared 7 bases from V and 4 bases from J, leaving 17 bases between. Per germline, CDR1 LNHDA and CDR2 SQIVND (reference sequence). The CDR3 is made up of 15 amino acids. The DNA of the CDR3 is TGTGCCAGTATCGAATACGGGGGGTCAAATCAGCCCCAGCATTTT. This translates into CASIEYGGSNQPQHF.

The rearrangement joins TRBV11-2 to TRBJ2-2; 14 bases match TRBD2. This CDR3 has 20 amino acids. Germline CDR1 is SGHAT and CDR2 is FQNNGV. Losses at the gene ends were 2 bases for V and 8 bases for J; bases not matched to a gene: 16. CDR3 bases: TGTGCCAGCAGCTTACCAGGGAGCCTCCGGACTAGCGGGAGGTTAGGGGAGCTGTTTTTT. This gives the protein CASSLPGSLRTSGRLGELFF.

This clonotype is a singleton in its sample. This chain uses TRBV19 with TRBJ1-1; 9 nucleotides match TRBD1. The length of the CDR3 is 14 residues. The germline V gene encodes CDR1 LNHDA and CDR2 SQIVND (reference sequence). With 6 bases clipped from V and 10 bases from J, the junction kept 12 bases outside the gene matches. CDR3 in DNA: TGTGCCAGTAGCCCGGGACAGGGTCGGCGATCAGCTTTCTTT. This sequence encodes CASSPGQGRRSAFF.

This clonotype showed up just a few times. This chain connects TRBV5-1 to TRBJ2-2; possible D gene TRBD2, 6 bases. The germline gives CDR1 SGHRS, CDR2 YFSETQ. The CDR3 is 13 amino acids. V was pared by 4 bases and J by 8 bases, with 12 bases between. CDR3 sequence reads: CASSVGGAGELFF. CDR3 coding DNA: TGCGCCAGCAGCGTGGGAGGAGCGGGGGAGCTGTTTTTT.

V usage is TRBV14 and J usage is TRBJ1-1; no definite D call. Trimming took off 0 bases at V and 1 base at J, with 3 bases between the two ends. This CDR3 comprises 13 residues. The germline V gene encodes CDR1 SGHDN and CDR2 FVKESK. Here the CDR3 DNA reads TGTGCCAGCAGCCAAGACGCGAACACTGAAGCTTTCTTT. Amino acids: CASSQDANTEAFF.

On this clonotype: An end of the junction does not agree with germline; a read error may underlie this. The V gene is TRBV18, the J gene TRBJ1-1; no firm D call. Per the germline V gene, CDR1 is KGHSH and CDR2 is LQKENI. There are 14 residues in the CDR3. The DNA of the CDR3 is TGTGCCAGCTCGGAGGCAATAAAGAACGCTGAAGCTTTCTTT. Amino acids: CASSEAIKNAEAFF.

The chain has TRBV20-1 and TRBJ2-1; possible D gene TRBD2, 5 bases. The V end was cut by 2 bases, the J end by 2 bases, with 10 bases between. CDR3 length: 14 residues. Germline V CDR1 and CDR2: DFQATT, SNEGSKA (reference sequence). The CDR3 DNA sequence: TGCAGTGCTAGACGGGGATCGGCCTACAATGAGCAGTTCTTC. This sequence encodes CSARRGSAYNEQFF.

This clonotype was observed many times. V is TRBV25-1 and J is TRBJ1-5; no firm D call. Germline loops: CDR1 MGHDK, CDR2 SYGVNS. V gave up 2 bases and J gave up 6 bases, with 11 bases separating them. The CDR3 has 14 residues. CDR3 in amino acids: CASSEVWEGQPQHF. CDR3 DNA: TGTGCCAGCAGTGAAGTTTGGGAAGGTCAGCCCCAGCATTTT.

The CDR3 coding sequence is TGCGCCAGCAGCTCGGACAGCATTTATGGCTACACCTTC. Translating gives CASSSDSIYGYTF. The chain combines TRBV5-1 with TRBJ1-2, with D possibly matching TRBD1 (6 bases). CDR3 length: 13 residues. Germline V gene sequence: CDR1 SGHRS, CDR2 YFSETQ. Trimming left V 3 bases short and J 5 bases short, with 11 bases between. The variable domain in full, completed from reference TRBV5-1 and TRBJ1-2, reads KAGVTQTPRYLIKTRGQQVTLSCSPISGHRSVSWYQQTPGQGLQFLFEYFSETQRNKGNFPGRFSGRQFSNSRSEMNVSTLELGDSALYLCASSSDSIYGYTFGSGTRLTVV.

The genes are TRBV2 and TRBJ2-7; no clear D. Trimming removed 0 bases from V and 4 bases from J, with 4 bases in between. The length of the CDR3 is 12 residues. CDR1 SNHLY and CDR2 FYNNEI come from the germline V gene. The CDR3 protein is CASSEALYEQYF. The CDR3 region has the DNA TGTGCCAGCAGTGAAGCGCTTTACGAGCAGTACTTC.

This sequence joins TRBV3-1 and TRBJ2-7; TRBD1 agrees at 7 bases. Germline CDR1 reads LGHDT; CDR2 reads YNNKEL (reference sequence). After removal of 5 bases from V and 7 bases from J, the junction contained 11 bases not matched to a gene. The CDR3 totals 14 residues. Here the CDR3 reads CASSFISQGSEQYF. The CDR3 nucleotides read TGTGCCAGCAGCTTTATCTCACAGGGGTCTGAGCAGTACTTC.

The chain recombines TRBV20-1 with TRBJ2-3; D remains ambiguous. V dropped 5 bases and J dropped 6 bases, with 12 bases sitting between them. Germline V gives CDR1 DFQATT, CDR2 SNEGSKA (reference sequence). The CDR3 contains 12 residues. CDR3 residues: CSASLGSDTQYF. In nucleotides, the CDR3 is TGCAGTGCTTCCCTGGGGTCGGATACGCAGTATTTT.

This CDR3 reads CATTFVLEGEAFF. CDR3 bases: TGTGCCACCACGTTTGTCCTTGAGGGTGAAGCTTTCTTT. The V call is TRBV6-5, the J call TRBJ1-1, with D hard to call. The CDR3 is 13 residues long. V shed 10 bases and J shed 7 bases, with 19 bases lying between them. From germline, CDR1 is MNHEY and CDR2 SVGAGI.

A few counts support this clonotype. The rearrangement joins TRBV10-3 to TRBJ1-2; 8 bases line up with TRBD1. V lost 7 bases to trimming and J lost 8 bases; unmatched junction nucleotides: 6. This CDR3 spans 12 amino acids. Germline V CDR1 and CDR2: ENHRY, SYGVKD. The CDR3 spells CAIMVDRGGYTF. CDR3 nucleotides: TGTGCCATCATGGTAGACAGGGGAGGCTACACCTTC.

This clonotype has a handful of counts. The conserved final phenylalanine or tryptophan is absent from the CDR3, which likely points to a read error. The chain has TRBV7-2 and TRBJ1-3, with D perhaps matching TRBD1 (6 bases). The germline V gene encodes CDR1 SGHTA and CDR2 FQGNSA. The CDR3 extends over 15 amino acids. The V and J ends lost 1 base and 3 bases respectively, with 10 bases between them. CDR3 amino acids: CASSLDRVVGNTIYC. Written as DNA, the CDR3 is TGTGCCAGCAGCTTAGACAGGGTAGTTGGAAACACCATATATTGT.